The 17 T cell receptor beta chains in this list originate from one sample, sequenced in a study of tumor-infiltrating lymphocytes in primary liver carcinoma. Germline DNA was also extracted, and blood RNA derived from unsorted whole blood. A constant-region primer primed TCR beta cDNA synthesis from about 530 ng of total RNA. Library construction for TCR beta comprised three nested multiplex PCR rounds performed with slightly modified ARM-PCR. TRBV1-TRBV30 forward primers and a C-beta reverse primer were used in the first two PCR rounds, which each ran for approximately 11 cycles. A single record per CDR3 protein comes from TCRdb applying MiXCR to the multiplex PCR reads. The repertoire consists of just over 300,000 distinct CDR3 sequences, with 45% to 70% occurring once and the leading ten covering over 15%. Source material: peripheral blood. Receptors were obtained from a woman aged 25-40 years with primary liver carcinoma and hepatitis B virus infection.

On this clonotype itself: At one boundary the junction diverges from the germline segment, which might be a read error. The V and J genes are TRBV7-8 and TRBJ2-5, with 10 nucleotides matching TRBD2. The CDR3 extends over 16 amino acids. The germline CDR1 and CDR2 sequences are SGHVS and FQNEAQ. For the CDR3, the DNA is TGTACCAGCAGCTTAGCGGGGGGACTAGTTGCGGAGACCCAGTACTTC. Protein: CTSSLAGGLVAETQYF.

With respect to this clonotype: Possible read error: a much larger clone is one base away. The chain employs TRBV12-3 or TRBV12-4 and TRBJ2-4; D is possibly TRBD1 (6 bases). This CDR3 is built from 15 residues. Deletions cut 6 bases from V and 0 bases from J, with 12 bases between. The CDR3 nucleotides read TGTGCCAGCAGACCATTAGGGGGAGCCAAAAACATTCAGTACTTC. As protein: CASRPLGGAKNIQYF.

This clonotype was detected ten times or more. The chain has TRBV6-2 or TRBV6-3 and TRBJ1-5; D not resolved. The germline V gene encodes CDR1 MNHEY and CDR2 SVGEGT. This CDR3 has 13 residues. The ends were cut back, 7 bases at V and 6 bases at J, with 13 bases in the middle. CDR3 region: CASTAGRFQPQHF. The CDR3 coding sequence is TGTGCCAGCACGGCCGGGCGATTTCAGCCCCAGCATTTT.

Turning to this clonotype: A much larger clone is a single base away; this may be a read error. The chain couples TRBV6-5 to TRBJ2-7, with D tentatively TRBD1 or TRBD2 (5 bases each). The CDR3 covers 14 residues. Germline-derived CDR1 and CDR2 are MNHEY and SVGAGI. CDR3 nucleotides: TGTGCCAGCAGTTACGCGACAGCTCGGGACGAGCGGTACTTC. Its translation is CASSYATARDERYF.

Comment on this clonotype: A much larger clone lies a single base off, so this may be a read error. The chain links TRBV5-4 to TRBJ2-7, with D possibly called TRBD1 or TRBD2 (6 bases each). Germline V gene sequence: CDR1 SGHNT, CDR2 YYREEE (reference sequence). V was pared by 4 bases and J by 6 bases, with 17 bases between. The CDR3 extends over 14 amino acids. As DNA, the CDR3 is TGTGCCAGCAGCGGTGACAAGGGGGGTCGCGAGCAGTACTTC. Translation: CASSGDKGGREQYF.

Remarks on this clonotype: Since a much larger clone is just one base distant, this may be a read error. This sequence joins TRBV29-1 and TRBJ1-5; tentatively, D is TRBD1 (5 bases). CDR1 and CDR2 (germline): SQVTM, ANQGSEA. Deletions cut 6 bases from V and 5 bases from J, with 14 bases between. The CDR3 contains 13 residues. DNA of the CDR3: TGCAGCGTGACGGCAGGGCTTCATCAGCCCCAGCATTTT. This encodes CSVTAGLHQPQHF.

The sample holds a few counts of this clonotype. The chain recombines TRBV4-2 with TRBJ1-5, with unresolved D. Germline values: CDR1 LGHNA, CDR2 YNFKEQ. The CDR3 is 17 residues long. V dropped 0 bases and J dropped 5 bases, with 17 bases sitting between them. CDR3 loop: CASSQDFASLFYQPQHF. CDR3 bases: TGTGCCAGCAGCCAAGATTTCGCCAGTCTGTTTTATCAGCCCCAGCATTTT.

Only one count was recorded for this clonotype. An end of the junction does not agree with germline; a read error may underlie this. The chain has TRBV11-2 and TRBJ2-7, with TRBD2 as a possible D gene (5 bases). This CDR3 has 15 amino acids. Looked up from germline, CDR1 is SGHAT and CDR2 is FQNNGV. CDR3 region: CASSLRTGPTYEHYF. CDR3 sequence (DNA): TGTGCCAGTAGCTTGCGGACTGGCCCAACCTACGAGCACTACTTC.

In this sample, this clonotype turned up a few times. The chain carries TRBV5-1 and TRBJ2-7, with D possibly TRBD1 on 5 matching bases. V lost 3 bases to trimming and J lost 4 bases, with 14 bases between them. Germline CDR1 and CDR2: SGHRS and YFSETQ. The CDR3 runs 14 residues. CDR3 DNA sequence: TGCGCCAGCAGCTCGGACCTAGGGGTTTACGAGCAGTACTTC. It translates to CASSSDLGVYEQYF.

As concerns this clonotype: One end of the junction is discordant with germline, which a read error may explain. The chain joins TRBV4-1 to TRBJ2-7, with 9 positions matching TRBD1. Per the germline V gene, CDR1 is MGHRA and CDR2 is YSYEKL. The CDR3 covers 16 residues. The CDR3 reads CASSLLKGQGDPEQYF. The CDR3 coding sequence is TGTGCCAGCAGCCTGCTAAAGGGACAGGGTGATCCCGAGCAGTACTTC.

This clonotype is medium-sized. The chain joins TRBV29-1 to TRBJ2-4; 13 bases are shared with TRBD2. Per germline, CDR1 SQVTM and CDR2 ANQGSEA. The CDR3 extends over 15 amino acids. Trimming took 3 bases from V and 9 from J; bases not matched to a gene: 8. The CDR3 loop reads CSVDGLAGEVSIQYF. The DNA of the CDR3 is TGCAGCGTTGACGGACTAGCGGGAGAAGTGAGCATTCAGTACTTC.

On this clonotype: A much larger clone differs by one base, so this may be a read error. The chain joins TRBV6-5 to TRBJ1-3; no clear D gene. V was trimmed by 7 bases and J by 4 bases, leaving 11 bases between them. Per germline, CDR1 MNHEY and CDR2 SVGAGI. The CDR3 totals 13 residues. The CDR3: CASTFGSGNTIYF. The CDR3 region has the DNA TGTGCCAGCACCTTCGGGAGCGGAAACACCATATATTTT.

A word on this clonotype: Germline is not matched at one junction end, which may reflect a read error. The chain has TRBV12-3 or TRBV12-4 and TRBJ1-2; perhaps TRBD1 as D (5 bases). The CDR3 is 15 residues long. The CDR3 spells CAISLNGRENYGYTF. The CDR3 nucleotides are TGTGCCATCAGTTTAAACGGCAGGGAAAACTATGGCTACACCTTC.

Concerning this clonotype: One end of the junction is discordant with germline, which a read error may explain. V gene TRBV6-5 combines with J gene TRBJ2-1; maybe TRBD1 (7 bases). The CDR3 has 15 amino acids. In germline, CDR1 is MNHEY, CDR2 SVGAGI. Here the CDR3 DNA reads TGTACCAGCAGTCCAGCAGGGGGGAGGCGTAATGAGCAGTTCTTC. Its translation: CTSSPAGGRRNEQFF.

Comments on this clonotype: A read error may explain this, as a much larger clone is one base away. The chain employs TRBV4-3 and TRBJ2-5; D possibly corresponds to TRBD1 (6 bases). Germline V lookup: CDR1 LGHNA, CDR2 YSLEER. V lost 1 base to trimming and J lost 5 bases, with 14 bases between them. The CDR3 sequence is 15 residues long. The CDR3 DNA reads TGCGCCAGCAGCCAAGGTACAGGGTGGGGGGAGACCCAGTACTTC. Translated: CASSQGTGWGETQYF.

Remarks on this clonotype: The germline gene is not matched at one end of the junction; a read error may be the cause. CDR3 in amino acids: CVSSLTETYEQYF. The CDR3 DNA is TGTGTCAGCAGTTTGACAGAAACCTACGAGCAGTACTTC. The chain couples TRBV6-5 to TRBJ2-7; weak D call: TRBD1 (5 bases). Germline CDR1 MNHEY, CDR2 SVGAGI. The CDR3 length is 13 residues.

This rearrangement joins TRBV6-1 to TRBJ1-5; 9 bases are shared with TRBD1. The ends lost 2 bases at V and 6 bases at J; junction bases unmatched: 17. Per germline, CDR1 MNHNS and CDR2 SASEGT. This CDR3 has 19 amino acids. The CDR3 coding sequence is TGTGCCAGCAGTGAAAACCCCCTTTTGGACAGGGGTAGTTTTCAGCCCCAGCATTTT. It codes for CASSENPLLDRGSFQPQHF.